Below are 5 T cell receptor beta chains sequenced from a single sample in a study of blood T cells in healthy people across ages. Primed by a sample-barcoded 5' primer and a J-beta primer mix, a second PCR proceeded for roughly 6 to 12 cycles. TCRdb recomputed calls from the 5' RACE reads with MiXCR, one row per CDR3 protein. The sample contains 870,000 or so distinct CDR3 sequences, under 30% of which appear only once. The specimen was blood. These TCRs come from a woman of 80 years or more in good health.

Many counts were recorded for this clonotype. The genes are TRBV10-3 and TRBJ1-1; a possible D gene is TRBD1 (5 bases). Per the germline V gene, CDR1 is ENHRY and CDR2 is SYGVKD. CDR3 size: 12 residues. V shed 6 bases and J shed 2 bases, with 7 bases lying between them. The CDR3 DNA reads as TGTGCCATCAGGGGGGATAACACTGAAGCTTTCTTT. It is translated as CAIRGDNTEAFF.

The chain couples TRBV7-2 to TRBJ2-5; D could derive from TRBD1 or TRBD2 (6 bases each). Germline values: CDR1 SGHTA, CDR2 FQGNSA. The CDR3 consists of 17 residues. Trimming shortened V by 4 bases and J by 1 base, and 19 bases separated the two germline ends. CDR3 sequence: CASSSFLRGAAQETQYF. The CDR3 DNA reads TGTGCCAGCAGCTCGTTCCTTAGGGGGGCCGCCCAAGAGACCCAGTACTTC.

This chain links TRBV10-2 with TRBJ1-2, with D possibly being TRBD1 (5 bases). There are 13 residues in the CDR3. Germline values: CDR1 WSHSY, CDR2 SAAADI. Trimming took off 4 bases at V and 5 bases at J, with 11 bases between the two ends. The CDR3 bases are TGCGCCAGCAGTGTGTCCGGGACGTATGGCTACACCTTC. It encodes CASSVSGTYGYTF.

This clonotype was observed a handful of times. The rearrangement links TRBV18 to TRBJ2-3, with no clear D. The V gene lost 5 bases and the J gene lost 0 bases, with 12 bases spanning the gap. This CDR3 is 15 amino acids long. CDR1 and CDR2 (germline): KGHSH, LQKENI. The CDR3 DNA sequence: TGTGCCAGCTCAACCCTCCACACTAGCACAGATACGCAGTATTTT. It encodes CASSTLHTSTDTQYF. The full variable domain, with the rest looked up from reference TRBV18 and TRBJ2-3, is NAGVMQNPRHLVRRRGQEARLRCSPMKGHSHVYWYRQLPEEGLKFMVYLQKENIIDESGMPKERFSAEFPKEGPSILRIQQVVRGDSAAYFCASSTLHTSTDTQYFGPGTRLTVL.

There are a few counts of this clonotype. The genes are TRBV3-1 and TRBJ1-1, with D possibly TRBD1 on 6 matching bases. V shed 5 bases and J shed 1 base, with 11 bases lying between them. The germline V gene encodes CDR1 LGHDT and CDR2 YNNKEL (reference sequence). CDR3 size: 14 residues. In DNA, the CDR3 is TGTGCCAGCAGCGGGGGACATAAGAACACTGAAGCTTTCTTT. Amino acid sequence: CASSGGHKNTEAFF.